The T cell receptor (beta chain) described here comes from a study of cytotoxic CD8 clonotypes in ibrutinib-treated CLL. Study at large: Samples yielded averages of hundreds of thousands of productive templates and more than 90,000 productive rearrangements. Study-wide results and limits: Clonality (at baseline) was higher than in age-matched healthy donors and tracked circulating CD8+ T-cell counts.

V was cut by 0 bases and J by 8 bases, with 16 bases left in between. Germline V lookup: CDR1 MNHEY, CDR2 SVGAGI. The CDR3 length is 15 residues. On this clone: Its antigen is unknown.

The source of approximately 1.9 micrograms of genomic DNA for TCR beta libraries was cryopreserved PBMCs. Here immunoSEQ multiplex PCR was the method, and the copy in TCRdb shows in-frame clones only, minus some. The sample lists about 63,000 clones; around three fifths were seen once. This chain connects TRBV6-5 to TRBJ1-2; a possible D gene is TRBD1 (5 bases). Sequences were derived from PBMCs, sampled after 12 months of ibrutinib treatment. The sequence came from a human donor with chronic lymphocytic leukemia. This chain's CDR3 is CASSYSQGGGRGYTF. The CDR3 bases are TGTGCCAGCAGTTACTCGCAGGGTGGGGGGAGAGGCTACACCTTC.